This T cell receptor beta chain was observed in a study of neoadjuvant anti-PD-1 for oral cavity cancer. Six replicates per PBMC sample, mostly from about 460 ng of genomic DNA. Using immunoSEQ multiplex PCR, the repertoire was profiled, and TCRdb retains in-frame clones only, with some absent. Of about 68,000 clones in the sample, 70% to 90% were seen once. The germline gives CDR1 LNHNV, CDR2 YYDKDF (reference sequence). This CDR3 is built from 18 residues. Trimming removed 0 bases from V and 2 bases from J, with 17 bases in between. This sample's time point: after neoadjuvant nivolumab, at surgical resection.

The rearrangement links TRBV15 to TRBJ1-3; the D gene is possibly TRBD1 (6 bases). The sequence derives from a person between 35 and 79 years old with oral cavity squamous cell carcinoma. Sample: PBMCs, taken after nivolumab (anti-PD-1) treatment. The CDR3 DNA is TGTGCCACCAGCAGAGACAACGGGCCAGGGGCGACTGGAAACACCATATATTTT. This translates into CATSRDNGPGATGNTIYF.